This T cell receptor beta chain was obtained from a study of Graves' ophthalmopathy and Graves' hyperthyroidism (dated by TCRdb to the late 2010s). In terms of the full investigation: Peripheral blood samples were taken at the time of initial diagnosis, before any treatment was given. The study used TCR beta repertoire signatures to distinguish Graves' ophthalmopathy from Graves' hyperthyroidism and to predict progression to ophthalmopathy. In total, 135 blood samples were TCR-sequenced: roughly 45 ophthalmopathy, some 72 hyperthyroidism and approximately 17 hyperthyroidism-to-ophthalmopathy patients. To explore V-J signatures distinguishing ophthalmopathy from hyperthyroidism, a discovery set of about a hundred patients (roughly 42 ophthalmopathy, 55 to 60 stable hyperthyroidism) was enrolled. For independent validation, a separate cohort was made up of approximately 18 hyperthyroidism patients plus 17 patients who later progressed from hyperthyroidism to ophthalmopathy. In five to seven hyperthyroidism patients, T-cell repertoires of thyroid tissue and blood were compared. After sampling, hyperthyroidism patients received methimazole starting at 30 mg daily, and ophthalmopathy patients received high-dose intravenous methylprednisolone. What the work shows at the level of the full study, not this receptor alone: In validation, the model predicted ophthalmopathy progression with 70.59% sensitivity and roughly 72% specificity; 12 predicted patients were CT-confirmed with GO in a median of 6.5 months. The 13-signature model separated ophthalmopathy from stable hyperthyroidism with approximately 85% sensitivity and 81.08% specificity in cross-validation, and 80%/75% in the test set. No statistical method was used to predetermine the sample size, and group allocation was not hidden from the investigators. Most expanded thyroid clonotypes with a frequency above 0.001 also appeared in blood, which suggests that blood repertoires may reflect the immune response in the thyroid.

For CDR1 and CDR2, the germline V gene (reference sequence) lists DFQATT and SNEGSKA. The CDR3 runs 14 amino acids, cysteine and phenylalanine included. Only the CDR3 region is kept as DNA, spanning 42 bases read in frame from base 1. V sheds 4 bases and J sheds 4 bases, leaving 17 bases between their ends. Patients with ophthalmopathy had moderately to severely active disease, with a Clinical Activity Score of 3 or more, a NOSPECS grade of 4 or more, and a disease duration of less than 3 months. Patients with other autoimmune diseases, uncontrolled infections, pregnancy or lactation were excluded. Clinical symptoms, serum thyroxine, TRAb, thyroid ultrasound and orbital computed tomography formed the basis of the diagnosis. Using Ficoll-Paque density gradient centrifugation, PBMCs were isolated from 8.5 to 10 ml of fresh peripheral blood. Total RNA was extracted with Trizol reagent and quality-checked on an Agilent 2100 Bioanalyzer.

This clonotype was picked up a small number of times. The clone's antigen remains unknown. Within one base of it there is no much larger clone, and no base qualities were kept. For repertoire sequencing, the TCR beta CDR3 regions were amplified from RNA transcripts. The first round was an RT-PCR using HTBI primers with the Qiagen OneStep RT-PCR kit, and this first round was followed by a second-round multiplex PCR, then size selection and purification. Libraries were sequenced on an Illumina HiSeq2000 using paired-end 100 bp reads. The authors' analysis ran thus. SOAPnuke was used to process the reads, throwing out any read that had adapters, had uncalled bases, had a mean Phred below 15, or lacked an exact constant-primer or identifier match. COPE v1.2.5 was used to merge the high-quality paired reads. Clonotypes were defined as unique nucleotide sequences and were aligned to IMGT TRB V, D and J references using MiTCR v1.1. Only V-J combinations with frequency above 0.0001 were analysed, covering around 99% of repertoires. For each V-J combination, a TCR clonal expansion and chaos score was defined as the ratio of F50 clonal expansion to chaos observed in the TCRdist matrix. Welch's t-statistics and random forest were used to narrow the features down to around 12 V-J combinations, which were then fed into a naive Bayes classifier. Thyroid-blood repertoire similarity was quantified with the Morisita-Horn index. Using fastp at Q25 and MiXCR, TCRdb reprocessed the public reads and kept productive beta chains. Each entry merges the rows of one CDR3 protein and shows their most common DNA and genes. These V and J calls are TCRdb output, not the study's own analysis. The sample table lists about 740,000 distinct CDR3 sequences, 35% to 50% of them with a count of one. The top ten hold 40% to 55% of the sample.

The specimen was peripheral blood. The TCR originated in an adult man with Graves' ophthalmopathy. The V gene is TRBV20-1 and the J gene is TRBJ2-7, with the D segment possibly TRBD1 or TRBD2, each aligning over 6 bases. The CDR3 sequence is CSATGGRAPYEQYF. At the DNA level, the sequence is TGCAGTGCTACCGGGGGCCGGGCCCCATACGAGCAGTACTTC.